This T cell receptor (beta chain) was captured in a study of blood T cell repertoires in COVID-19. Study-level background: COVID-19 samples, acute and convalescent, were from the United States, Italy and Spain. T cells, B-cell-depleted T cells, or PBMCs provided the cDNA or gDNA that served as material.

CDR3 size: 15 residues. The V end lost 1 base, the J end lost 4 bases, and 10 bases lay between the germline ends. Germline assignment: CDR1 MNHEY and CDR2 SVGAGI. Seattle patients were enrolled while actively infected and followed longitudinally. In the original workflow: Using reference gene primer amplification, nucleated cell counts were estimated. TCRdb's table, derived via immunoSEQ multiplex PCR, lists solely in-frame clones and lacks some. The V and J calls and the clone size are those of that table, but D and trimming were determined from the DNA. Found here are 100,000 to 150,000 clones, roughly nine tenths of them singletons; the top ten hold around 2%.

The source of this sequence is a man aged 45 to 65 with COVID-19, enrolled during active disease. Sequencing input: peripheral blood. The chain has TRBV6-5 and TRBJ2-2; D is perhaps TRBD2 (5 bases). The chain's CDR3 is CASSYFGGLTGELFF. DNA for the CDR3: TGTGCCAGCAGTTACTTCGGCGGGCTCACCGGGGAGCTGTTTTTT.